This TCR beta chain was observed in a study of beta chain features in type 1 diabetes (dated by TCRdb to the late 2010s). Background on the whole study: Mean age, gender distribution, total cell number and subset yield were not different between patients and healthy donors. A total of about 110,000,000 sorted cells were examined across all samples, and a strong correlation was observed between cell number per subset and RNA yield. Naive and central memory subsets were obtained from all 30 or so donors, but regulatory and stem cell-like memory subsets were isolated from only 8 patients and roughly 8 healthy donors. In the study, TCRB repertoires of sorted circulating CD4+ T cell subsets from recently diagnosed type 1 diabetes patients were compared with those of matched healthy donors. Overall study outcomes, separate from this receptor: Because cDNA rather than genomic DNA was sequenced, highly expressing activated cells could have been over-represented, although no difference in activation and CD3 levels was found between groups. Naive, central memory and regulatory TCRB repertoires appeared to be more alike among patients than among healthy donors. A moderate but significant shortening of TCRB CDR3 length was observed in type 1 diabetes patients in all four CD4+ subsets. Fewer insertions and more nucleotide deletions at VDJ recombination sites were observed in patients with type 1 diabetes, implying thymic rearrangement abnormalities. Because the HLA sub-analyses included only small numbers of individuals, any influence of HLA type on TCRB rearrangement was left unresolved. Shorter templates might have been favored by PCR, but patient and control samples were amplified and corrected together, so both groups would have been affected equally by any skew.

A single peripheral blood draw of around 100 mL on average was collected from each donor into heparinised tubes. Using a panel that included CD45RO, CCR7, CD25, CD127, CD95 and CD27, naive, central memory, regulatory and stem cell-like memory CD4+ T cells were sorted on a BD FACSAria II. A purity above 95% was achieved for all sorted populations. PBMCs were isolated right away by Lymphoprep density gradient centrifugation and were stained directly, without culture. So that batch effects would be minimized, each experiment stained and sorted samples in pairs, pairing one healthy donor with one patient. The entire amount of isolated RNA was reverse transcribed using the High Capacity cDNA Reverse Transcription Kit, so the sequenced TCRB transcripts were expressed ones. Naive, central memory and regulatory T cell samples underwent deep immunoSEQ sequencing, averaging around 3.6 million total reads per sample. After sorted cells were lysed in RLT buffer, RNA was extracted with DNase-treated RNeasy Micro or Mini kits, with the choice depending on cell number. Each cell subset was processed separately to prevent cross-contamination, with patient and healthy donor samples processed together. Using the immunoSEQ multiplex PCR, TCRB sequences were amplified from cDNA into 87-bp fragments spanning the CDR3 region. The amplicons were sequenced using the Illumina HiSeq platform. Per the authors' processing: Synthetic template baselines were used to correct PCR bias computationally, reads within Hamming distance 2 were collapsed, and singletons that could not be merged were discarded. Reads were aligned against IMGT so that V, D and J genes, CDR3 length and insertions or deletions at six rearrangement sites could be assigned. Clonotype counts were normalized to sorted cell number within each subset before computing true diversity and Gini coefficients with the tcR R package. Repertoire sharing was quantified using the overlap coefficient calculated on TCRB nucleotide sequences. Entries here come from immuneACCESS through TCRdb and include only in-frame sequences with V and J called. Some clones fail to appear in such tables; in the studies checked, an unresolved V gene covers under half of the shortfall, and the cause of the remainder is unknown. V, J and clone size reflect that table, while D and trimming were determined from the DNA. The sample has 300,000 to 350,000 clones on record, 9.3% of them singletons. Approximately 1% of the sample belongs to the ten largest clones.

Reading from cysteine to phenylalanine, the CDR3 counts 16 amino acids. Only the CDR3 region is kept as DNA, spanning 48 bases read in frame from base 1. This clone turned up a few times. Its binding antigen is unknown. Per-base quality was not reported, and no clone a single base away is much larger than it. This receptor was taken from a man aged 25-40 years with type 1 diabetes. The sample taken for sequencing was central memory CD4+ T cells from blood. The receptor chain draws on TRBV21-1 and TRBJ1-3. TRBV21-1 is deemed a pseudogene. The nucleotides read TGTGCCAGCAGCAGCCTGGGACGCTTCTCTGGAAACACCATATATTTT. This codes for CASSSLGRFSGNTIYF.